The clone carrying this TCR beta chain was picked up one time. The data are from a study of blood T cell repertoires in COVID-19. Looking at the study overall: T cells, B-cell-depleted T cells, or PBMCs supplied cDNA or gDNA.

Per the authors' pipeline: Estimation of nucleated cell counts relied on the amplification of reference gene primers. The table came from immunoSEQ multiplex PCR; TCRdb's copy has only in-frame clones and leaves some out. V and J calls and clone size follow that table, whereas D and trimming were derived from the DNA. Here the sample spans 350,000 or so clones, approximately 89% being singletons. Material for sequencing was peripheral blood. This clonotype was sampled from a woman aged 60-75 years with COVID-19, enrolled during active disease.

This CDR3 is CASRTGFTEAFF. DNA for the CDR3: TGTGCCAGCAGAACAGGCTTCACTGAAGCTTTCTTT. V is TRBV27 and J is TRBJ1-1; D perhaps matches TRBD1 (5 bases). There are 12 residues in the CDR3. In germline, CDR1 is MNHEY, CDR2 SMNVEV (reference sequence). Trimming shortened V by 6 bases and J by 4 bases, and 9 bases separated the two germline ends.